The clone carrying this T cell receptor beta chain came up many times. Its antigen remains unknown. TCR beta CDR3 region amplification was performed from RNA transcripts. The primer set for the first-round RT-PCR of the TCR CDR3 was HTBI. Each CDR3 protein is one row after TCRdb ran MiXCR on the multiplex PCR reads. Of about 420,000 distinct CDR3 sequences listed, approximately 14% are singletons. The data were taken from a study of T cells in Graves' hyperthyroidism and ophthalmopathy. Study-wide results and caveats: Blood shared most expanded thyroid clonotypes above 0.001.

The CDR3 is 13 amino acids. After removal of 10 bases from V and 5 bases from J, the junction contained 6 bases not matched to a gene. The germline V gene has CDR1 MNHEY and CDR2 SVGEGT. Exclusion criteria comprised uncontrolled infection, other autoimmune disease, pregnancy or lactation. The J gene is TRBJ2-2, the V gene TRBV6-2 or TRBV6-3; 8 nucleotides match TRBD1. The sequence came from a woman aged 18 to 35 with Graves' hyperthyroidism. Material for sequencing was blood. CDR3 sequence: CATGQGRTGELFF. CDR3 sequence (DNA): TGTGCCACCGGACAGGGACGGACCGGGGAGCTGTTTTTT.